This T cell receptor (beta chain) stems from a study of cytomegalovirus exposure and HLA in healthy donors (dated by TCRdb to about 2017). Regarding the complete study: According to an earlier analysis of 587 of the donors, some 180 million T cells yielded roughly 110 million unique TCR beta sequences and about 300 Gb of sequence data. Approximately 300 gigabases of sequencing data and 70 million to 100 million unique TCR sequences made up an early release that covered some 640 HLA-typed donors. Both class I and class II loci were covered by HLA typing, at four-digit resolution. The T cell repertoires of 666 subjects were profiled by immunosequencing and related to cytomegalovirus serostatus. A later genetic analysis used genome-wide SNP genotypes for about 60% of the roughly 700 donors, treating that subset as a discovery cohort. The aim of the study was to test whether cataloging public T cell receptors could identify signatures of past pathogen exposure. A few DR-DQ haplotypes were treated as single units for association and clustering because of strong linkage in the cohort. A later analysis re-analyzed previously published TCR beta repertoires from roughly 600 donors and added high-resolution HLA genotyping to study TCR occurrence patterns. In addition to the first cohort of several hundred subjects, a separate validation cohort of 130 or so different subjects was used. Of the roughly 390 genotyped donors, around 81% fell in the genetic ancestry cluster associated with self-reported Caucasian donors. An earlier analysis of 587 of the donors used high-throughput TCR beta sequencing to judge whether each TCR beta V gene segment behaved as functional or pseudogenic. Rather than drawing on any new phenotypic data, the later analysis identified candidate immune exposures from TCR beta sequences and the way those sequences occurred across donors. All discovery cohort repertoires had been generated on a single sequencing platform. Typing coverage differed by locus: A, B, C, DRB1 and DQB1 were typed in about 629-640 donors, DQA1 in about 550, DPA1 in 600 to 610, and DPB1 in 472. Donor age, sex, ethnicity and CMV serostatus were collected together with the repertoire data. On average, roughly 250,000 unique TCR beta nucleotide sequences were sequenced per donor among 398 genotyped donors of the cohort, with 15% to 20% of those sequences being non-productive. The study combined high-throughput TCR immunosequencing, statistical association of individual TCRs with disease status, and machine learning to predict cytomegalovirus infection status. Results and caveats for the whole study, not just this receptor: Because counts were too low, roughly 18 rarely observed V segments, including chromosome 9 orphons, were left out of the earlier analysis of a few hundred of the donors. Because HLA typing was unavailable for some donors at each locus, only the typed subset was used in association tests. The sequencing pipeline was judged likely to have produced a cluster of highly shared sequence variants as a technical artifact. Correlated functional status among segregating V segments might reflect linkage disequilibrium, but an unknown experimental factor could not be ruled out. In a later analysis, TCR association rates were found to vary across HLA loci, with the most associated TCRs seen for DRB1 alleles and the fewest for HLA-C alleles. In a later analysis, most CMV-associated TCR beta chains were found to appear HLA-restricted, with HLA associations seemingly driven largely by CMV exposure. In a later genetic analysis, a missense DCLRE1C variant was associated with V-gene and J-gene trimming of TCR beta chains, and the association was replicated in an independent cohort. The classifier was reported to diagnose cytomegalovirus status with high specificity and sensitivity in both the original and validation cohorts. The study gave a list of around 170 TCR beta chains associated with cytomegalovirus. Some IMGT-functional V segments, including TRBV6-2 and TRBV6-3, could not be told apart with the 87-base-pair reads, so those segments were excluded. A further reported finding was that TCR beta sequences accurately predicted the HLA-A and HLA-B alleles for most subjects in the first cohort. The authors suggested that the approach could potentially be extended to other disease states and immunological phenotypes. In a later analysis, HLA-associated TCR beta chains were found to be more clonally expanded and to have lower generation probabilities than equally common non-associated chains. According to a later genetic analysis, donors in an Asian-associated ancestry cluster had fewer N-insertions in productive TCRs than the approximately 710-donor mean. For the cohort, immune exposure information was limited to CMV serostatus. Broadly in line with IMGT annotations, most TCR beta V segments showed up in productive rearrangements about 87% or about 30% of the time in an earlier analysis of around 600 of the donors. In vitro tests confirmed that a few of the cytomegalovirus-associated TCR beta chains recognize cytomegalovirus antigens. Assigning TCR associations to individual alleles was difficult when HLA alleles, especially DR and DQ, strongly co-occurred. In a later analysis, several top co-occurrence clusters were reported to appear linked to parvovirus B19, influenza, CMV and Epstein-Barr virus. While some public TCRs were present in many individuals, most TCR sequences turned up only very rarely across donors. Presence/absence analyses assumed roughly uniform sequencing depth across donors, an assumption that may not hold. At a false discovery rate of 0.05, a later analysis linked some 17,000 TCR beta sequences to specific HLA alleles. In this cohort, only TCR beta chains were sequenced, and detectable features were limited by the absence of alpha or paired-chain data.

CDR1 and CDR2 are read off the germline V gene as SGHRS and YFSETQ. Inclusive of the bounding cysteine and phenylalanine, the CDR3 is 15 residues long. Kept here is only the CDR3 DNA, which spans 45 bases and is read in frame from base 1. The cohort was made up of 666 healthy bone marrow donors. All cohort members were sampled while nominally healthy, although unrecorded immune exposures were likely present. CMV serostatus was recorded as positive for 250 to 300 and negative for about 55% of the roughly 670 cohort members, whereas no CMV serostatus was recorded for the donor in question. Each donor provided a peripheral blood sample, and peripheral blood mononuclear cells were used for TCR beta sequencing. Genomic DNA was extracted from the blood cell samples with the Qiagen DNeasy Blood Extraction Kit. Libraries were constructed by the immunoSEQ multiplex PCR assay. For the multiplex PCR, a mixture combining 60 forward primers for TCR Vbeta segments and 13 reverse primers for TCR Jbeta segments was used. The CDR3 region of rearranged TCR beta genes was amplified from genomic DNA with a multiplex PCR assay. On the Illumina HiSeq System, the amplified TCR beta libraries were sequenced as 87-base-pair reads. The original methods were these. In a later analysis, tens of millions of unique TCR beta chains were counted across the roughly 610 repertoires, and roughly 11 million of these chains were shared by at least two donors. Raw reads were error-corrected and collapsed into unique sequences with a nearest-neighbor algorithm that merged closely related sequences to remove PCR and sequencing errors. CDR3 sequences were aligned to IMGT reference sequences to assign V, D and J gene segments. Each retained sequence needed at least a six-nucleotide match to both a V gene segment and a J gene segment. Rearrangements were called productive when the CDR3 lacked stop codons and stayed in frame with V and J; all others were non-productive. Following IMGT convention, CDR3 was defined as the stretch from the second conserved V-encoded cysteine to the conserved J-encoded phenylalanine. In an earlier analysis of 550 to 650 of the donors, sequences lacking an unambiguous match to a single V gene segment were excluded. In an earlier analysis of some 590 of the donors, a V segment was called functional when productive rearrangements were above 56.7%, and segregating when the standard deviation between donors exceeded 5%. A statistical classification framework was developed to diagnose cytomegalovirus status using the catalog of TCR beta chain sequences. In a later analysis, V and J genes were assigned by comparing TCR nucleotide sequences against IMGT/GENE-DB human TR gene sequences. Using the TCRdist pipeline, a later analysis assigned CDR3 sequences along with most-parsimonious VDJ recombination scenarios. In a later analysis, every TCR beta chain was defined by the combination of its CDR3 amino acid sequence and its V-gene family, and reads without a unique V-gene family were dropped. In a later analysis, 450 to 600 highly shared, low-generation-probability nucleotide sequences were removed to address suspected cross-contamination and a sequencing artifact. In a later analysis, a clonal expansion index for each public chain was calculated from normalized within-repertoire ranks of inferred template counts. A later analysis computed generation probabilities with a VDJ recombination model fitted to out-of-frame rearrangements, and checked the results against IGoR. In a later analysis, TCR-TCR, TCR-HLA and TCR-CMV co-occurrence was scored with hypergeometric tests, and a repertoire-size bias correction was applied to TCR pairs. A later analysis estimated false discovery rates by permuting HLA or CMV assignments 20 times. In a later analysis, co-occurring TCRs were grouped with DBSCAN, and TCRdist sequence similarity was added when clustering was performed within HLA-allele-positive subsets. Co-occurrence clustering excluded repertoires with fewer than 30,000 or more than 120,000 public chains, plus five with anomalous nucleotide sharing. Imported from immuneACCESS, the table was reduced by TCRdb to in-frame sequences with V and J called. These copies leave out some clones; in studies compared against another copy, an unresolved V gene accounts for under half, and the cause of the remainder is not known. Clone size and the V and J calls come from that table; the DNA yielded D and trimming. This sample has 150,000 to 200,000 clones in its table, and 65% to 75% of those were observed once. The biggest ten clones account for around 2.3% of the sample.

A note on this clone: Its antigen remains undetermined. Per-nucleotide qualities are absent, and no much larger clonotype sits a single base away.

The V and J segments used are TRBV5-1 and TRBJ2-5; the D segment could be TRBD2, given 6 matching bases. The tail of the sequence fits TRBJ2-7 better, so the J call may be wrong. The TCR was taken from a human donor in good health. Sequencing used PBMCs. The nucleotide sequence reads as follows: TGCGCCAGCAGCTTGGTCATGGGGGGTTCCAACGAGCAGTACTTC. The resulting protein is CASSLVMGGSNEQYF.